Given below is one T cell receptor beta chain in context. Its antigen is still unknown. UMI-labeled 5' RACE TRB cDNA libraries were prepared from the cells. TCRdb reprocessed the 5' RACE reads, with one entry per CDR3 protein and no DNA. Recorded for this sample: 55,000 to 70,000 distinct CDR3 sequences. The CDR3 is made up of 16 amino acids. Germline CDR1 is DFQATT and CDR2 is SNEGSKA (reference sequence). This sample was included in a study of CXCR3-negative and CXCR3-positive naive CD8 T cells. Findings and caveats of the study: Sequencing showed both naive subsets with comparably high diversity, and memory CD8+ cells much lower. TRB CDR3 hydrophobicity was greater in CXCR3-positive naive cells than in CXCR3-negative naive cells.

Sequencing was done on a sample of naive CXCR3+ CD8+ T cells from blood. Subset here: CD45RO-CCR7+CD27+CD95- naive CD8+ T cells expressing CXCR3 (TNR3+). V usage is TRBV20-1 and J usage is TRBJ2-7; no DNA is available, so the TRBD1 call from TCRdb remains unchecked. This TCR came from a human donor in good health. Some clones in this sample may be carry-over from other donors' samples. The chain's CDR3 is CSANGGGGVEMVEQYF.